This T cell receptor beta chain appears in the sequencing data of a study of neoadjuvant anti-PD-1 for oral cavity cancer. Germline lookup yields CDR1 GTSNPN and CDR2 SVGIG (reference sequence). CDR3 length: 16 amino acids. V lost 3 bases, J lost 0 bases, and 15 bases lay in between. Blood libraries mostly used approximately 480 ng genomic DNA, six replicates each. Profiling relied on immunoSEQ multiplex PCR, and the TCRdb table lists in-frame clones only, not all of them. The data hold 14,000 or so clones, with 65% to 85% observed a single time. Indicated time point: after neoadjuvant nivolumab, at surgical resection. PBMCs were not maintained or expanded in culture before analysis.

This TCR derives from a person between 40 and 79 years old with oral cavity squamous cell carcinoma. V usage is TRBV30 and J usage is TRBJ1-3; D not certain. This sample comprised PBMCs, obtained after nivolumab (anti-PD-1) treatment. As DNA, the CDR3 is TGTGCCTGGAGCCGGGGTCAGCTTCTCTCTGGAAACACCATATATTTT. Amino acids: CAWSRGQLLSGNTIYF.